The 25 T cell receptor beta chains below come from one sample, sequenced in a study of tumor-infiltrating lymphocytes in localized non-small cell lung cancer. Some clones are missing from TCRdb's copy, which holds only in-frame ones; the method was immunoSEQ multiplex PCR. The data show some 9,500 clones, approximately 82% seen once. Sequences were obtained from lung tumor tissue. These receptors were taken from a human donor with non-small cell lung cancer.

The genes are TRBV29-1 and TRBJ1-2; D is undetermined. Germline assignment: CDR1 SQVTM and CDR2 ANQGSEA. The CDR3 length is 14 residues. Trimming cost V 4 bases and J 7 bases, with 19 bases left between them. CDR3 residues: CSVAAPGRVPGYTF. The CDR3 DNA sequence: TGCAGCGTTGCCGCACCTGGGAGGGTTCCTGGCTACACCTTC.

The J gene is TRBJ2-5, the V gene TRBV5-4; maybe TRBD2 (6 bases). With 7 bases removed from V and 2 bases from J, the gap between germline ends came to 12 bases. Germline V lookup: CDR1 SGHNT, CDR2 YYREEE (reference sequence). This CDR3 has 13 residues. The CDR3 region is CASGRDWQETQYF. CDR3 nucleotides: TGTGCCAGCGGTCGGGACTGGCAAGAGACCCAGTACTTC.

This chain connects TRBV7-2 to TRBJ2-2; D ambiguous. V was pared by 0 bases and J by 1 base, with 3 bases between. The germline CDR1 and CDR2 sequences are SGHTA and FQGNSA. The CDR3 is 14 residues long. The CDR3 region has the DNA TGTGCCAGCAGCTTAGCCCTGAACACCGGGGAGCTGTTTTTT. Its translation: CASSLALNTGELFF.

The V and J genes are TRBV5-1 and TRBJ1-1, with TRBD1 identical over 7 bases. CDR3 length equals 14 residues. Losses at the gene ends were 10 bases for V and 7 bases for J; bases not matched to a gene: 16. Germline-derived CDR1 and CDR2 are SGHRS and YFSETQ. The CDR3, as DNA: TGCGCCTCGCTAAAGAATTGGGACAGCCGTGAAGCTTTCTTT. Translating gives CASLKNWDSREAFF. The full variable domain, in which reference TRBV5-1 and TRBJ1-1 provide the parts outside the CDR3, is KAGVTQTPRYLIKTRGQQVTLSCSPISGHRSVSWYQQTPGQGLQFLFEYFSETQRNKGNFPGRFSGRQFSNSRSEMNVSTLELGDSALYLCASLKNWDSREAFFGQGTRLTVV.

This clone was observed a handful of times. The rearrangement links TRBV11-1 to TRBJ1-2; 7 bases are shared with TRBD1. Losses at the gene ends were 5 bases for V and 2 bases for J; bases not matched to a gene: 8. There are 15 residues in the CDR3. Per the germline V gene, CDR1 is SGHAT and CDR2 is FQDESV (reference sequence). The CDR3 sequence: CASSLRDSWNYGYTF. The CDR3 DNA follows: TGTGCCAGCAGCCTGAGGGACAGTTGGAACTATGGCTACACCTTC.

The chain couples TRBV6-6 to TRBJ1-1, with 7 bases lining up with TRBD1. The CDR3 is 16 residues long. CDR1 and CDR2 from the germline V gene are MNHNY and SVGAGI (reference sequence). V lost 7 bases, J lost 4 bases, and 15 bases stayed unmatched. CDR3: CASIWRQGVSFTEAFF. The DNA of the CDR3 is TGTGCCAGCATTTGGCGACAGGGCGTATCGTTCACTGAAGCTTTCTTT.

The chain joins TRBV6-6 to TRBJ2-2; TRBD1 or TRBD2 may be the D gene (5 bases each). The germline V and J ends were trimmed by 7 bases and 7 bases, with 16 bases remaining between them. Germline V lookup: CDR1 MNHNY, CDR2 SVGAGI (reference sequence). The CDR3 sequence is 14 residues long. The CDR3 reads CASTPSTGHGELFF. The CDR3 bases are TGTGCCAGCACCCCTTCAACGGGGCACGGGGAGCTGTTTTTT.

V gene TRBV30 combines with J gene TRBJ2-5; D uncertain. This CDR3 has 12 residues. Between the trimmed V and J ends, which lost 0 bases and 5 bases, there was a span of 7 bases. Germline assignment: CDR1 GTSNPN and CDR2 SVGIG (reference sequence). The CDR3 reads CAWSVTGETQYF. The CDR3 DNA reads TGTGCCTGGAGTGTTACCGGGGAGACCCAGTACTTC.

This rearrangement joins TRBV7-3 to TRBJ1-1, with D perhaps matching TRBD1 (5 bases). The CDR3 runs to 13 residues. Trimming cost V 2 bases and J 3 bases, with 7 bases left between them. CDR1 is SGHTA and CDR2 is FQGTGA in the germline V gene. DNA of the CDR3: TGTGCCAGCAGCTTAGACAGACACACTGAAGCTTTCTTT. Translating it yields CASSLDRHTEAFF.

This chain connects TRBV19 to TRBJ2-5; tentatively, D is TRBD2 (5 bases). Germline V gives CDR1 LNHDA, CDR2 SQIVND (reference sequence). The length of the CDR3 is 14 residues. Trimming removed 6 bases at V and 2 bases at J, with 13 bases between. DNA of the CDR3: TGTGCCAGTAGCAATTTGGGGAGTCAAGAGACCCAGTACTTC. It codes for CASSNLGSQETQYF.

Here the CDR3 DNA reads TGTGCCTGGAGTGTACCGGGCACTAGCATTAATCAGCCCCAGCATTTT. Its protein product is CAWSVPGTSINQPQHF. The chain recombines TRBV30 with TRBJ1-5; D not certain. The CDR3 consists of 16 residues. CDR1 GTSNPN and CDR2 SVGIG come from the germline V gene (reference sequence). V lost 0 bases to trimming and J lost 4 bases, with 16 bases between them.

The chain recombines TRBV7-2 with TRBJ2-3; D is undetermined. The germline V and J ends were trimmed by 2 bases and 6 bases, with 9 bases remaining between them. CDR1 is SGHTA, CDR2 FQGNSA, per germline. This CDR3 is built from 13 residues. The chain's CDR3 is CASSLWVVDTQYF. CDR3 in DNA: TGTGCCAGCAGCTTATGGGTTGTGGATACGCAGTATTTT.

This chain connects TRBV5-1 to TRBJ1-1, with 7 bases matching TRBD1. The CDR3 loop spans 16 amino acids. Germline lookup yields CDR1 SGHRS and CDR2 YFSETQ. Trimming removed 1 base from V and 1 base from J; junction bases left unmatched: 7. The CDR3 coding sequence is TGCGCCAGCAGCTTGTGGGGAAAGGGGGCGAACACTGAAGCTTTCTTT. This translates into CASSLWGKGANTEAFF.

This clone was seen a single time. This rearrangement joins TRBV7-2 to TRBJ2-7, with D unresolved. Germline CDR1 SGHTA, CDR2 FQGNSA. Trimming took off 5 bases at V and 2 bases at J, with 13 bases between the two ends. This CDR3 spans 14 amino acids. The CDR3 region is CASSRTVGPYEQYF. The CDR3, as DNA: TGTGCCAGCAGCCGCACGGTTGGTCCCTACGAGCAGTACTTC.

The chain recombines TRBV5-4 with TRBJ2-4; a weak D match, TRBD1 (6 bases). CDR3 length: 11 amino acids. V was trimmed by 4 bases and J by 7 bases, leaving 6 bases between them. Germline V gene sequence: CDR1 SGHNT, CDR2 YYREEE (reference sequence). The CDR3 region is CASSTGNIQYF. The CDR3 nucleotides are TGTGCCAGCAGCACAGGGAACATTCAGTACTTC.

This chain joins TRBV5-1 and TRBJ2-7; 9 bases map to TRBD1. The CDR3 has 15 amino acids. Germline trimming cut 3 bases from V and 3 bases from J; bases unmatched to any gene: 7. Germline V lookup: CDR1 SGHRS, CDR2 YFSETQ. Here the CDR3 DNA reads TGCGCCAGCAGCTCTTACAGGGGGCGCGGCTACGAGCAGTACTTC. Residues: CASSSYRGRGYEQYF.

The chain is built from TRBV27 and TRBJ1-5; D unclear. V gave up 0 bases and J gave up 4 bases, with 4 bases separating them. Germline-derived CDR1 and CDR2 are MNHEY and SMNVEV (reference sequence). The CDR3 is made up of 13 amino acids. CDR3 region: CASSLSLNQPQHF. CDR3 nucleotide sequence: TGTGCCAGCAGTTTATCTCTGAATCAGCCCCAGCATTTT.

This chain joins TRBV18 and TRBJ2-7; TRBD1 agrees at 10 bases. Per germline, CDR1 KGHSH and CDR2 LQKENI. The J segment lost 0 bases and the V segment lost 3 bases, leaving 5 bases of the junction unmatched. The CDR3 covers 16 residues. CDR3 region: CASSPQTGGSSYEQYF. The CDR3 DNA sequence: TGTGCCAGCTCACCCCAGACAGGGGGCAGCTCCTACGAGCAGTACTTC.

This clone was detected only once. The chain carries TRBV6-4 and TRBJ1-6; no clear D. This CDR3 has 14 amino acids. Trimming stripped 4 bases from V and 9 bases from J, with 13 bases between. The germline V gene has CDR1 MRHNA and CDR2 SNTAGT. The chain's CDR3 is CASSVVGGTSPLHF. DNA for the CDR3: TGTGCCAGCAGTGTTGTGGGTGGTACTTCACCCCTCCACTTT.

CDR3 coding DNA: TGTGCCTGGAGTGTACGGACAGGGGTTGGAAACACCATATATTTT. Its translation: CAWSVRTGVGNTIYF. This chain joins TRBV30 and TRBJ1-3, with TRBD1 matching over 9 bases. V trimming: 0 bases; J trimming: 3 bases; junction bases outside the gene matches: 3. From germline, CDR1 is GTSNPN and CDR2 SVGIG (reference sequence). This CDR3 contains 15 residues.

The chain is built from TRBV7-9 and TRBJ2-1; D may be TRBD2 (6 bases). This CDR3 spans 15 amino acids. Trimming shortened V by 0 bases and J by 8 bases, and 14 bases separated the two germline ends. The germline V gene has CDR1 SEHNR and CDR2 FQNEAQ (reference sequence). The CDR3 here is CASSLAMGEVYEQFF. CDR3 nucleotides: TGTGCCAGCAGCTTAGCAATGGGGGAGGTCTATGAGCAGTTCTTC.

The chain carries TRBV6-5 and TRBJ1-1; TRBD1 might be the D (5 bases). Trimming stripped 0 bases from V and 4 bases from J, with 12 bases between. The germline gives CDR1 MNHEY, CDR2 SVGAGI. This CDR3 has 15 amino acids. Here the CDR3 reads CASSYSTRGRTEAFF. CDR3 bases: TGTGCCAGCAGTTACTCGACTAGGGGTCGCACTGAAGCTTTCTTT.

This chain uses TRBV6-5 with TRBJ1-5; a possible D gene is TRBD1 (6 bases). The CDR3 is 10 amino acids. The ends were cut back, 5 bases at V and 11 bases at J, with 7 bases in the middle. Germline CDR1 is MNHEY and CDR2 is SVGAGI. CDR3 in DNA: TGTGCCAGCAGTGAGGGGGCCCAGCATTTT. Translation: CASSEGAQHF.

CDR3 in DNA: TGTGCCAGCAGCTTGGCCCGACTAGCGGGAGACCCAGATACGCAGTATTTT. Translation: CASSLARLAGDPDTQYF. The V gene is TRBV5-8, the J gene TRBJ2-3, with 12 bases fitting TRBD2. After removal of 0 bases from V and 4 bases from J, the junction contained 6 bases not matched to a gene. Germline CDR1 is SGHTS and CDR2 is YDEGEE. The CDR3 runs to 17 residues.

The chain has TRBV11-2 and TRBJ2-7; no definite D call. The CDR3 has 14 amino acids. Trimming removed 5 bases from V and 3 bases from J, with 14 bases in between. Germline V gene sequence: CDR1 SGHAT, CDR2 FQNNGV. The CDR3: CASSPYVSNYEQYF. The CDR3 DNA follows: TGTGCCAGCAGCCCATACGTTAGTAACTACGAGCAGTACTTC.